Listed here are 30 T cell receptor beta chains from one sample, sequenced in a study of CD8 T cells in ankylosing spondylitis. MiXCR, applied by TCRdb to the 5' RACE reads, yields one record per CDR3 protein. This sample carries roughly 230,000 distinct CDR3 sequences, about 10% of them seen once, and the ten largest clones take about 3%. Sequenced material: blood, either unsorted or a sorted T cell fraction (not recorded which). The receptors come from a male donor with ankylosing spondylitis or in good health (not recorded which).

A note on this clonotype: A single base separates this from a much larger clone, so it may be a read error. The V gene is TRBV27, the J gene TRBJ1-1; D uncertain. The CDR3 sequence is 14 residues long. Germline lookup yields CDR1 MNHEY and CDR2 SMNVEV (reference sequence). This chain's CDR3 is CASSPSSRYTGAFF. The CDR3 DNA follows: TGTGCCAGCAGCCCCTCCTCTCGGTACACTGGAGCTTTCTTT.

The rearrangement uses TRBV6-4 and TRBJ2-7; 7 nucleotides line up with TRBD1. The CDR3 is 19 residues long. Germline CDR1 is MRHNA and CDR2 is SNTAGT. This CDR3 is CTCSFLGNNWDSSSYEQYF. The DNA of the CDR3 is TGTACCTGCAGTTTTCTTGGGAATAACTGGGACAGTTCCTCCTACGAGCAGTACTTC.

This clonotype was observed a few times. This rearrangement joins TRBV5-1 to TRBJ2-1; 10 positions agree with TRBD2. The CDR3 runs 16 residues. Looked up from germline, CDR1 is SGHRS and CDR2 is YFSETQ. V lost 2 bases to trimming and J lost 7 bases; unmatched junction nucleotides: 9. DNA for the CDR3: TGCGCCAGCAGCTTTGCTAGCGGGGGCCCTGGGAATGAGCAGTTCTTC. Translated, it gives CASSFASGGPGNEQFF. Looking up the rest from reference TRBV5-1 and TRBJ2-1 gives the full variable domain: KAGVTQTPRYLIKTRGQQVTLSCSPISGHRSVSWYQQTPGQGLQFLFEYFSETQRNKGNFPGRFSGRQFSNSRSEMNVSTLELGDSALYLCASSFASGGPGNEQFFGPGTRLTVL.

This clonotype was picked up a small number of times. The chain combines TRBV4-2 with TRBJ2-6; D is unclear. V gave up 3 bases and J gave up 3 bases, with 15 bases separating them. CDR1 LGHNA and CDR2 YNFKEQ come from the germline V gene. There are 17 residues in the CDR3. The CDR3 protein is CASSHLRSQRGANVLTF. CDR3 DNA: TGTGCCAGCAGCCACCTCCGTTCTCAGCGTGGGGCCAACGTCCTGACTTTC.

This clonotype has more than one count but fewer than ten. The chain uses TRBV7-9 and TRBJ2-2, with D possibly TRBD2 on 5 matching bases. V shed 5 bases and J shed 5 bases, with 12 bases lying between them. This CDR3 is built from 14 residues. Germline CDR1 reads SEHNR; CDR2 reads FQNEAQ (reference sequence). The DNA of the CDR3 is TGTGCCAGCAGCCCGGGATTGGGAACCGGGGAGCTGTTTTTT. Protein product: CASSPGLGTGELFF.

There are a few counts of this clonotype. V usage is TRBV20-1 and J usage is TRBJ2-5, with D uncertain. The CDR3 loop spans 15 amino acids. The V end was cut by 6 bases, the J end by 4 bases, with 21 bases between. The germline gives CDR1 DFQATT, CDR2 SNEGSKA (reference sequence). The CDR3 loop reads CSAKSRAPRAETQYF. The CDR3 DNA sequence: TGCAGTGCGAAGAGCCGGGCCCCCCGGGCAGAGACCCAGTACTTC.

This clonotype was found a few times. J is TRBJ2-3 and V is TRBV4-2; possibly TRBD2 for D (5 bases). The CDR3 totals 13 residues. V gave up 1 base and J gave up 7 bases, with 9 bases separating them. Germline V CDR1 and CDR2: LGHNA, YNFKEQ. The CDR3 reads CASSQARAYTQYF. CDR3 sequence (DNA): TGTGCCAGCAGCCAAGCGAGGGCCTATACGCAGTATTTT.

This clonotype was found many times. This sequence joins TRBV3-1 and TRBJ2-1, with 7 bases fitting TRBD1. The CDR3 spans 14 residues. The V segment lost 4 bases and the J segment 4 bases; nucleotides outside the gene matches: 4. Per germline, CDR1 LGHDT and CDR2 YNNKEL (reference sequence). The CDR3, as DNA: TGTGCCAGCAGCCCCCACAGGGGTTACAATGAGCAGTTCTTC. Its protein is CASSPHRGYNEQFF.

Ten or more counts support this clonotype. J is TRBJ1-3 and V is TRBV3-1; D gene uncertain. The V end lost 4 bases, the J end lost 4 bases, and 2 bases lay between the germline ends. CDR1 and CDR2 from the germline V gene are LGHDT and YNNKEL (reference sequence). The CDR3 sequence is 11 residues long. For the CDR3, the DNA is TGTGCCAGCAGCCTCGGAAACACCATATATTTT. Amino acids: CASSLGNTIYF.

The table lists this clonotype with many counts. The chain combines TRBV4-2 with TRBJ2-7; TRBD2 agrees at 8 bases. CDR1 LGHNA and CDR2 YNFKEQ come from the germline V gene. Unmatched junction bases numbered 10, after V lost 2 bases and J lost 1 base. The CDR3 length is 17 residues. The chain's CDR3 is CASSQSKISGTSYEQYF. The CDR3 nucleotides read TGTGCCAGCAGCCAATCAAAGATTAGCGGGACGTCCTACGAGCAGTACTTC.

This clonotype was observed many times. The V call is TRBV12-3 or TRBV12-4, the J call TRBJ1-2; D is perhaps TRBD1 (5 bases). CDR3 size: 13 residues. The V gene lost 6 bases and the J gene lost 5 bases, with 13 bases spanning the gap. This CDR3 is CASSPTETYGYTF. The CDR3 coding sequence is TGTGCCAGCAGCCCGACAGAGACATATGGCTACACCTTC.

J is TRBJ1-5 and V is TRBV2, with D unclear. Germline V gene lookup returns CDR1 SNHLY and CDR2 FYNNEI. Trimming shortened V by 1 base and J by 2 bases, and 6 bases separated the two germline ends. The CDR3 runs to 14 residues. The CDR3 DNA sequence: TGTGCCAGCAGTGAAGAGTTGGGCAATCAGCCCCAGCATTTT. Amino acid sequence: CASSEELGNQPQHF. The complete variable domain, with remaining parts taken from reference TRBV2 and TRBJ1-5, reads EPEVTQTPSHQVTQMGQEVILRCVPISNHLYFYWYRQILGQKVEFLVSFYNNEISEKSEIFDDQFSVERPDGSNFTLKIRSTKLEDSAMYFCASSEELGNQPQHFGDGTRLSIL.

This clonotype was counted many times. The V gene is TRBV29-1, the J gene TRBJ2-1; TRBD2 is a possible D gene (6 bases). The germline CDR1 and CDR2 sequences are SQVTM and ANQGSEA. CDR3 size: 11 residues. V was trimmed by 7 bases and J by 9 bases, leaving 13 bases between them. This chain's CDR3 is CSARETGEQFF. The DNA for the CDR3 is TGCAGCGCCCGGGAGACCGGTGAGCAGTTCTTC.

The rearrangement joins TRBV19 to TRBJ2-2, with D hard to call. This CDR3 comprises 13 residues. The ends were cut back, 5 bases at V and 3 bases at J, with 7 bases in the middle. CDR1 is LNHDA, CDR2 SQIVND, per germline (reference sequence). CDR3 coding DNA: TGTGCCAGTAGTTCGCGGTACACCGGGGAGCTGTTTTTT. It encodes CASSSRYTGELFF.

This clonotype turned up a few times. CDR3 nucleotides: TGTGCCATCAGTGAGTCAGCAGGGATGAATCAGCCCCAGCATTTT. As protein: CAISESAGMNQPQHF. V usage is TRBV10-3 and J usage is TRBJ1-5, with D possibly TRBD1 on 5 matching bases. There are 15 residues in the CDR3. V shed 0 bases and J shed 4 bases, with 10 bases lying between them. The germline V gene encodes CDR1 ENHRY and CDR2 SYGVKD.

The table lists this clonotype with many counts. V gene TRBV5-1 combines with J gene TRBJ2-2; D is perhaps TRBD2 (5 bases). The CDR3 is made up of 14 amino acids. V dropped 6 bases and J dropped 3 bases, with 12 bases sitting between them. Germline lookup yields CDR1 SGHRS and CDR2 YFSETQ. CDR3 coding DNA: TGCGCCAGCATGGAGGTGGTGGACACCGGGGAGCTGTTTTTT. Translating it yields CASMEVVDTGELFF. The full variable domain, in which reference TRBV5-1 and TRBJ2-2 provide the parts outside the CDR3, is KAGVTQTPRYLIKTRGQQVTLSCSPISGHRSVSWYQQTPGQGLQFLFEYFSETQRNKGNFPGRFSGRQFSNSRSEMNVSTLELGDSALYLCASMEVVDTGELFFGEGSRLTVL.

The gene calls are TRBV2 and TRBJ1-3; 7 positions match TRBD1. Germline V gene sequence: CDR1 SNHLY, CDR2 FYNNEI. V lost 6 bases to trimming and J lost 11 bases; unmatched junction nucleotides: 7. This CDR3 contains 12 residues. The CDR3 loop reads CASSSYRGAIYF. The CDR3 nucleotides are TGTGCCAGCAGCTCGTACAGGGGTGCCATATATTTT.

In this sample, this clonotype turned up a few times. For the CDR3, the DNA is TGTGCTAGTGGTTTTGGAGGGGGCACTGAAGCTTTCTTT. This encodes CASGFGGGTEAFF. The chain links TRBV12-5 to TRBJ1-1, with D perhaps TRBD1 (6 bases). The CDR3 loop spans 13 amino acids. V lost 3 bases and J 4 bases, leaving 9 bases between the germline ends. CDR1 LGHNT and CDR2 FRNRAP come from the germline V gene.

The table lists this clonotype with many counts. The chain carries TRBV4-1 and TRBJ2-5; possibly TRBD2 for D (6 bases). Between the trimmed V and J ends, which lost 5 bases and 5 bases, there was a span of 12 bases. Germline V CDR1 and CDR2: MGHRA, YSYEKL. The CDR3 consists of 13 residues. CDR3 sequence: CASSWDSSETQYF. In DNA, the CDR3 is TGCGCCAGCAGCTGGGACTCGTCGGAGACCCAGTACTTC.

In its sample, this clonotype was seen many times. V gene TRBV6-1 combines with J gene TRBJ1-1, with unresolved D. Per germline, CDR1 MNHNS and CDR2 SASEGT. V was cut by 5 bases and J by 3 bases, with 13 bases left in between. This CDR3 is 14 amino acids long. The CDR3 DNA sequence: TGTGCCAGCAGTCGGCCCCTCCCGGACACTGAAGCTTTCTTT. It encodes CASSRPLPDTEAFF.

The gene calls are TRBV19 and TRBJ2-1, with D uncertain. Trimming took off 5 bases at V and 8 bases at J, with 19 bases between the two ends. This CDR3 contains 15 residues. Germline V lookup: CDR1 LNHDA, CDR2 SQIVND (reference sequence). For the CDR3, the DNA is TGTGCCAGTAGTGCCCCCGGACCCATGGCCGATGAGCAGTTCTTC. Translating it yields CASSAPGPMADEQFF. Filled out from reference TRBV19 and TRBJ2-1, the complete variable domain reads DGGITQSPKYLFRKEGQNVTLSCEQNLNHDAMYWYRQDPGQGLRLIYYSQIVNDFQKGDIAEGYSVSREKKESFPLTVTSAQKNPTAFYLCASSAPGPMADEQFFGPGTRLTVL.

Many counts were recorded for this clonotype. DNA of the CDR3: TGCAGTGCTAGTGACGATGGAAATTCACCCCTCCACTTT. Its protein product is CSASDDGNSPLHF. The chain employs TRBV20-1 and TRBJ1-6, with no clear D. The CDR3 consists of 13 residues. Trimming stripped 3 bases from V and 7 bases from J, with 10 bases between. CDR1 is DFQATT and CDR2 is SNEGSKA in the germline V gene (reference sequence).

This clonotype was recorded many times. The CDR3 DNA is TGTGCCAGCAGTAGCTCCTATAATTCACCCCTCCACTTT. Protein sequence: CASSSSYNSPLHF. This rearrangement joins TRBV6-6 to TRBJ1-6, with no clear D. Germline CDR1 reads MNHNY; CDR2 reads SVGAGI (reference sequence). The CDR3 consists of 13 residues. V lost 5 bases, J lost 0 bases, and 2 bases lay in between.

As for this clonotype: A much larger clone is a single base away; this may be a read error. The CDR3 here is CASSRDRAYTGELFF. The CDR3 DNA sequence: TGTGCCAGCAGCCGGGACAGGGCCTACACCGGGGAGCTGTTTTTT. V gene TRBV25-1 combines with J gene TRBJ2-2, with 9 bases that match TRBD1. Germline V gene lookup returns CDR1 MGHDK and CDR2 SYGVNS. V lost 6 bases, J lost 3 bases, and 5 bases stayed unmatched. The length of the CDR3 is 15 residues.

The V gene is TRBV19, the J gene TRBJ2-2; TRBD1 might be the D (6 bases). CDR1 LNHDA and CDR2 SQIVND come from the germline V gene (reference sequence). The V end was cut by 7 bases, the J end by 11 bases, with 17 bases between. This CDR3 is built from 13 residues. The CDR3 loop is CASTGQMGGELFF. CDR3 sequence (DNA): TGTGCCAGTACGGGACAAATGGGCGGTGAGCTGTTTTTT.

This clonotype has at least ten counts. V is TRBV20-1 and J is TRBJ2-1; 13 bases are a match to TRBD2. Germline V CDR1 and CDR2: DFQATT, SNEGSKA (reference sequence). J lost 2 bases, V lost 2 bases, and 3 bases had no gene match. This CDR3 contains 16 residues. The CDR3 here is CSARSGLAGAYNEQFF. The CDR3, as DNA: TGCAGTGCTAGATCCGGACTAGCGGGGGCCTACAATGAGCAGTTCTTC.

J is TRBJ2-7 and V is TRBV7-2, with 13 positions matching TRBD2. CDR3 size: 16 residues. J was trimmed by 2 bases and V by 5 bases; bases with no gene match: 6. Per germline, CDR1 SGHTA and CDR2 FQGNSA. The DNA of the CDR3 is TGTGCCAGCAGCCTCGGGACTAGCGGGGCGCCCTACGAGCAGTACTTC. Translating gives CASSLGTSGAPYEQYF.

Ten or more counts support this clonotype. This chain links TRBV6-5 with TRBJ2-7, with 11 positions matching TRBD2. CDR3 size: 15 residues. V dropped 4 bases and J dropped 2; count of bases not matched to a gene: 4. Germline CDR1 MNHEY, CDR2 SVGAGI. CDR3 region: CASSSLAGGAYEQYF. The DNA for the CDR3 is TGTGCCAGCAGTTCTCTAGCGGGAGGCGCCTACGAGCAGTACTTC.

The V call is TRBV2, the J call TRBJ2-3; possibly TRBD2 for D (5 bases). Trimming pared 6 bases from V and 2 bases from J, leaving 12 bases between. Germline-derived CDR1 and CDR2 are SNHLY and FYNNEI. The CDR3 loop spans 14 amino acids. CDR3 protein: CASSWGEYTDTQYF. DNA for the CDR3: TGTGCCAGCAGCTGGGGAGAATACACAGATACGCAGTATTTT.

The CDR3 is CASSPPGSMNTEAFF. In DNA form, the CDR3 reads TGTGCCAGCTCACCACCGGGCAGCATGAACACTGAAGCTTTCTTT. The chain couples TRBV18 to TRBJ1-1; D remains unclear. Germline V gene lookup returns CDR1 KGHSH and CDR2 LQKENI. The CDR3 length is 15 residues. Trimming took off 0 bases at V and 0 bases at J, with 8 bases between the two ends. Full variable domain (outside the CDR3, taken from reference TRBV18 and TRBJ1-1): NAGVMQNPRHLVRRRGQEARLRCSPMKGHSHVYWYRQLPEEGLKFMVYLQKENIIDESGMPKERFSAEFPKEGPSILRIQQVVRGDSAAYFCASSPPGSMNTEAFFGQGTRLTVV.